The present T cell receptor beta chain was sequenced within a study of blood T cell repertoires in COVID-19. Measured with immunoSEQ multiplex PCR; TCRdb has only the in-frame clones, and not every one. The repertoire consists of under 250,000 clones, with 65% to 90% occurring once and the leading ten covering roughly 10%. V gave up 6 bases and J gave up 4 bases, with 17 bases separating them. CDR1 and CDR2 from the germline V gene are MDHEN and SYDVKM. The CDR3 has 15 amino acids. This receptor was taken from a man aged 50 to 60 with active or convalescent COVID-19. The V and J genes are TRBV28 and TRBJ2-3, with TRBD1 as a possible D gene (6 bases). Specimen: peripheral blood. This chain's CDR3 is CASRSSQGRADTQYF. The CDR3 DNA sequence: TGTGCCAGCAGGTCCTCACAGGGACGGGCAGATACGCAGTATTTT. Looking up the rest from reference TRBV28 and TRBJ2-3 gives the full variable domain: DVKVTQSSRYLVKRTGEKVFLECVQDMDHENMFWYRQDPGLGLRLIYFSYDVKMKEKGDIPEGYSVSREKKERFSLILESASTNQTSMYLCASRSSQGRADTQYFGPGTRLTVL.